Presented here are 25 T cell receptor beta chains from one specimen sequenced in a study of OX40 agonist ivuxolimab in advanced cancers. Repertoires were generated with immunoSEQ multiplex PCR, while TCRdb's copy carries only in-frame clones and drops some. The sample holds under 80,000 clones; around 83% are singletons and the top ten take around 2%. The material was CD4+ or CD8+ T cells sorted from blood, obtained in a trial of the OX40 agonist ivuxolimab. The receptor source for this set is an adult with an advanced solid tumor such as melanoma, head and neck, liver or kidney cancer.

The chain uses TRBV4-1 and TRBJ1-4; tentative D call: TRBD1 (6 bases). Germline V CDR1 and CDR2: MGHRA, YSYEKL. With 1 base removed from V and 0 bases from J, the gap between germline ends came to 15 bases. The CDR3 consists of 18 residues. The CDR3 bases are TGCGCCAGCAGCCAAGGGACAGTCCTCCTTGCAACTAATGAAAAACTGTTTTTT. It yields the protein CASSQGTVLLATNEKLFF.

This clone was seen a handful of times. CDR3 nucleotides: TGTGCCAGCAGCTTGGGGACAGGGTGGGATTCACCCCTCCACTTT. Translating gives CASSLGTGWDSPLHF. The chain uses TRBV7-3 and TRBJ1-6; 9 bases are shared with TRBD1. The CDR3 runs to 15 residues. CDR1 and CDR2 from the germline V gene are SGHTA and FQGTGA. V was pared by 3 bases and J by 8 bases, with 5 bases of the junction left unmatched.

The V and J genes are TRBV28 and TRBJ2-3, with 11 bases fitting TRBD2. This CDR3 has 15 amino acids. CDR1 is MDHEN, CDR2 SYDVKM, per germline. With V trimmed by 3 bases and J by 7 bases, 6 bases remained unmatched. The CDR3 loop reads CASSFSGTSGNTQYF. The CDR3 DNA is TGTGCCAGCAGTTTTTCTGGGACTAGCGGAAATACGCAGTATTTT.

V usage is TRBV25-1 and J usage is TRBJ2-3, with TRBD2 as a possible D gene (6 bases). V lost 4 bases and J 2 bases, leaving 13 bases between the germline ends. The germline CDR1 and CDR2 sequences are MGHDK and SYGVNS. The CDR3 covers 15 residues. CDR3 DNA: TGTGCCAGCAGTGGGACTACCTCTCCCACAGATACGCAGTATTTT. Protein product: CASSGTTSPTDTQYF.

Of note for this clone: Its ends do not fully match the called genes, so a read error is possible. The rearrangement links TRBV6-1 to TRBJ2-2; D may be TRBD2 (5 bases). The germline CDR1 and CDR2 sequences are MNHNS and SASEGT. The CDR3 has 13 amino acids. Written as DNA, the CDR3 is TGTGCCAGCAGTGAGGGTCGTAACGGGAAGCTGTTTTTT. Its translation: CASSEGRNGKLFF.

The table lists this clone with a few counts. The CDR3 sequence is CASSYSSVQGEPQHF. DNA for the CDR3: TGTGCCAGCAGTTACTCAAGCGTACAGGGAGAGCCCCAGCATTTT. The rearrangement joins TRBV6-6 to TRBJ1-5; D perhaps matches TRBD1 (6 bases). CDR3 length: 15 residues. CDR1 is MNHNY, CDR2 SVGAGI, per germline (reference sequence). V was trimmed by 0 bases and J by 8 bases, leaving 14 bases between them.

This clone has more than one count but fewer than ten. The gene calls are TRBV5-1 and TRBJ1-2, with 8 positions matching TRBD1. The V segment lost 7 bases and the J segment 3 bases; nucleotides outside the gene matches: 5. The V gene's germline CDR1 is SGHRS and CDR2 YFSETQ. CDR3 size: 13 residues. CDR3 loop: CASATGVDYGYTF. CDR3 nucleotide sequence: TGCGCCAGCGCGACAGGGGTTGACTATGGCTACACCTTC.

V is TRBV7-2 and J is TRBJ2-2; 13 bases line up with TRBD2. CDR1 and CDR2 (germline): SGHTA, FQGNSA. The CDR3 totals 17 residues. The V gene end was trimmed by 5 bases and the J gene end by 4 bases; junction bases not matched to a gene: 7. The CDR3 here is CASSPRTSGRSTGELFF. The CDR3 region has the DNA TGTGCCAGCAGCCCACGGACTAGCGGGAGAAGCACCGGGGAGCTGTTTTTT.

This clone was found a few times. This sequence joins TRBV21-1 and TRBJ2-7; TRBD1, the table's D call, was not compared with the DNA. TRBV21-1 constitutes a pseudogene. CDR3 length: 16 amino acids. Here the CDR3 DNA reads TGTGCCAGCAGCAAAAAGGGGGGGACAGGGCTTTACGAGCAGTACTTC. This translates into CASSKKGGTGLYEQYF.

This chain links TRBV28 with TRBJ1-5; TRBD1 aligns across 12 bases. With V trimmed by 3 bases and J by 7 bases, 10 bases remained unmatched. This CDR3 has 17 amino acids. Germline values: CDR1 MDHEN, CDR2 SYDVKM. In nucleotides, the CDR3 is TGTGCCAGCAGTTTGTGGGACAGGGGGCGCGTACGGCAGCCCCAGCATTTT. It translates to CASSLWDRGRVRQPQHF.

V gene TRBV6-5 combines with J gene TRBJ2-3; 10 nucleotides align to TRBD1. The CDR3 is made up of 14 amino acids. The trim removed 8 bases at V and 2 bases at J, leaving 4 bases unmatched. Germline assignment: CDR1 MNHEY and CDR2 SVGAGI. The CDR3 is CASRDRGITDTQYF. The CDR3 DNA follows: TGTGCCAGCCGGGACAGGGGTATCACAGATACGCAGTATTTT.

This chain links TRBV27 with TRBJ2-7; D might be TRBD1 (6 bases). Trimming took 2 bases from V and 2 from J, leaving 13 bases between them. This CDR3 is 15 amino acids long. Germline V gene lookup returns CDR1 MNHEY and CDR2 SMNVEV (reference sequence). The CDR3 here is CASSLGGESPYEQYF. The CDR3 DNA sequence: TGTGCCAGCAGTTTAGGGGGCGAGAGTCCCTACGAGCAGTACTTC.

The V gene is TRBV6-6, the J gene TRBJ2-5; 8 bases are shared with TRBD2. Germline V CDR1 and CDR2: MNHNY, SVGAGI (reference sequence). J gave up 2 bases and V 4 bases, and 9 bases lay outside the gene matches. The CDR3 spans 16 residues. This chain's CDR3 is CASSSQSGSAQETQYF. The CDR3, as DNA: TGTGCCAGCAGTTCCCAAAGCGGGAGCGCACAAGAGACCCAGTACTTC.

The J gene is TRBJ1-2, the V gene TRBV5-4; possibly TRBD1 for D (6 bases). This CDR3 has 13 amino acids. The germline gives CDR1 SGHNT, CDR2 YYREEE (reference sequence). The V end lost 2 bases, the J end lost 2 bases, and 7 bases lay between the germline ends. The CDR3 DNA is TGTGCCAGCAGCTTAGACAGGAACTATGGCTACACCTTC. It specifies CASSLDRNYGYTF.

By share of the sample, this clone is medium-sized. The V call is TRBV18, the J call TRBJ1-1; D gene ambiguous. V was clipped by 2 bases and J by 2 bases, with 12 bases between them. CDR1 and CDR2 (germline): KGHSH, LQKENI. The CDR3 sequence is 15 residues long. For the CDR3, the DNA is TGTGCCAGCTCACCAAGGGCGAAAGAAAACACTGAAGCTTTCTTT. This sequence encodes CASSPRAKENTEAFF.

This clone appeared a single time. This rearrangement joins TRBV12-2 to TRBJ1-6; the table's D call, TRBD1, has no DNA check behind it. TRBV12-2 is designated a pseudogene. The CDR3 extends over 15 amino acids. The CDR3 is CASRFPQGAGSPLHF. The DNA of the CDR3 is TGTGCAAGTCGCTTTCCCCAGGGGGCTGGTTCACCCCTCCACTTT.

V gene TRBV10-2 combines with J gene TRBJ2-5; 8 nucleotides agree with TRBD2. The J call may be in error: the DNA end matches TRBJ2-7 better. The CDR3 sequence is 14 residues long. The germline gives CDR1 WSHSY, CDR2 SAAADI. CDR3 sequence: CASSPGTRNGEQYF. The CDR3, as DNA: TGCGCCAGCAGTCCCGGGACTAGAAACGGCGAGCAGTACTTC.

The V gene is TRBV11-2, the J gene TRBJ2-7; D is perhaps TRBD1 (7 bases). CDR1 is SGHAT, CDR2 FQNNGV, per germline. Trimming left V 1 base short and J 12 bases short, with 19 bases between. The CDR3 totals 14 residues. The CDR3, as DNA: TGTGCCAGCAGCTTAGTGGGGGGACAGCAGATCTCGTACTTC. Its translation is CASSLVGGQQISYF.

This chain uses TRBV2 with TRBJ2-1; D perhaps matches TRBD2 (5 bases). This CDR3 is built from 13 residues. V shed 5 bases and J shed 8 bases, with 13 bases lying between them. CDR1 SNHLY and CDR2 FYNNEI come from the germline V gene. The CDR3 sequence: CASSLGVGDEQFF. CDR3 nucleotides: TGTGCCAGCAGTTTGGGAGTCGGCGATGAGCAGTTCTTC.

This clone has more than one count but fewer than ten. The CDR3 bases are TGTGCCAGCAGCTGGGACTACTCTAGCACAGATACGCAGTATTTT. Its protein is CASSWDYSSTDTQYF. The chain combines TRBV5-4 with TRBJ2-3, with TRBD2 identical over 7 bases. Trimming cost V 3 bases and J 0 bases; bases outside gene matches: 4. This CDR3 has 15 residues. Germline values: CDR1 SGHNT, CDR2 YYREEE (reference sequence).

The chain has TRBV27 and TRBJ2-1; 11 nucleotides match TRBD2. Germline values: CDR1 MNHEY, CDR2 SMNVEV (reference sequence). The CDR3 spans 13 residues. V shed 7 bases, J shed 7 bases, and the junction held 3 bases outside the gene matches. The CDR3 nucleotides read TGTGCCAGCACTAGCGGGAGGAGAAATGAGCAGTTCTTC. This codes for CASTSGRRNEQFF.

The chain joins TRBV2 to TRBJ2-4, with a tentative D call TRBD1 (6 bases). Trimming left V 0 bases short and J 0 bases short, with 9 bases between. The germline gives CDR1 SNHLY, CDR2 FYNNEI. The CDR3 totals 16 residues. The CDR3 region has the DNA TGTGCCAGCAGTGAAGCGCAGGGGCTAGCCAAAAACATTCAGTACTTC. Amino acid sequence: CASSEAQGLAKNIQYF.

This rearrangement joins TRBV6-1 to TRBJ2-5; 9 positions match TRBD2. The CDR3 is 16 residues long. The germline gives CDR1 MNHNS, CDR2 SASEGT. V shed 4 bases and J 1 base; nucleotides not matched to a gene: 7. DNA for the CDR3: TGTGCCAGCAGTGGGTACGGGACTAGCAGCCAAGAGACCCAGTACTTC. Its protein product is CASSGYGTSSQETQYF.

This sequence joins TRBV28 and TRBJ1-1; D may be TRBD1 (5 bases). CDR3 length: 12 amino acids. The V and J ends lost 8 bases and 6 bases respectively, with 13 bases between them. CDR1 and CDR2 from the germline V gene are MDHEN and SYDVKM. CDR3 loop: CASRIPGAEAFF. For the CDR3, the DNA is TGTGCCAGCCGAATCCCGGGGGCTGAAGCTTTCTTT.

The rearrangement joins TRBV11-3 to TRBJ2-2; D might be TRBD2 (5 bases). Trimming shortened V by 4 bases and J by 5 bases, and 14 bases separated the two germline ends. This CDR3 spans 15 amino acids. Looked up from germline, CDR1 is SGHNT and CDR2 is YENEEA. For the CDR3, the DNA is TGTGCCAGCAGCTCCGGGAAGGGTCTAACCGGGGAGCTGTTTTTT. Translation gives CASSSGKGLTGELFF.